These T cell receptor beta chains were read from a single sample in a study of a mutant IDH1 vaccine in newly diagnosed glioma. Their specific antigens are unknown. This table comes from immunoSEQ multiplex PCR, and its TCRdb copy is limited to in-frame clones, with some not included. The sample yields roughly 70,000 clones, about 87% seen once. Source: PBMCs, taken from a glioma patient whose treatment included an IDH1 peptide vaccine. These receptor sequences come from a man in his late teens or twenties with glioma. The CDR3 runs from the conserved cysteine through the conserved F or W. The D gene is left open where the match is weak. Some rows mark clone size as missing; the rest say once, few, many or name a class of expanded clone.

D gene: NA
J gene: TRBJ2-5
V gene: TRBV5-1
clone size: NA
CDR3 protein: CASSLWGYNQETQYF
CDR3 DNA: TGCGCCAGCAGCTTGTGGGGGTACAACCAAGAGACCCAGTACTTC

D gene: NA
J gene: TRBJ1-1
V gene: TRBV9
clone size: NA
CDR3 protein: CASSSGPTGEAFF
CDR3 DNA: TGTGCCAGCAGTTCCGGACCGACTGGGGAAGCTTTCTTT

D gene: TRBD1
J gene: TRBJ1-1
V gene: TRBV4-2
clone size: few
CDR3 protein: CASSQDRGHYTEAFF
CDR3 DNA: TGTGCCAGCAGCCAAGACAGGGGGCATTACACTGAAGCTTTCTTT

D gene: NA
J gene: TRBJ1-1
V gene: TRBV5-6
clone size: NA
CDR3 protein: CASSGNTEAFF
CDR3 DNA: TGTGCCAGCAGCGGGAACACTGAAGCTTTCTTT

D gene: TRBD1
J gene: TRBJ1-2
V gene: TRBV10-3
clone size: NA
CDR3 protein: CAISEDRGLSGYTF
CDR3 DNA: TGTGCCATCAGTGAGGACAGGGGTTTGAGTGGCTACACCTTC

D gene: NA
J gene: TRBJ1-1
V gene: TRBV4-1
clone size: few
CDR3 protein: CASSPHGPLPNTEAFF
CDR3 DNA: TGCGCCAGCAGTCCGCACGGACCCTTACCAAACACTGAAGCTTTCTTT

D gene: NA
J gene: TRBJ1-5
V gene: TRBV4-3
clone size: few
CDR3 protein: CASSQVLQGNQPQHF
CDR3 DNA: TGCGCCAGCAGCCAAGTATTGCAGGGGAATCAGCCCCAGCATTTT

D gene: NA
J gene: TRBJ1-1
V gene: TRBV4-3
clone size: NA
CDR3 protein: CASSPFAGLMNTEAFF
CDR3 DNA: TGCGCCAGCAGCCCGTTTGCGGGACTGATGAACACTGAAGCTTTCTTT

D gene: TRBD1
J gene: TRBJ1-2
V gene: TRBV2
clone size: NA
CDR3 protein: CASSRQGGRVGYTF
CDR3 DNA: TGTGCCAGCAGTCGACAGGGGGGCCGAGTTGGCTACACCTTC

D gene: NA
J gene: TRBJ2-7
V gene: TRBV5-1
clone size: NA
CDR3 protein: CASSLTGEQYF
CDR3 DNA: TGCGCCAGCAGCTTAACTGGGGAGCAGTACTTC

D gene: NA
J gene: TRBJ1-4
V gene: TRBV19
clone size: NA
CDR3 protein: CASSTANKEKLFF
CDR3 DNA: TGTGCCAGTAGTACCGCCAACAAGGAAAAACTGTTTTTT

D gene: NA
J gene: TRBJ2-7
V gene: TRBV5-8
clone size: NA
CDR3 protein: CASSLAEGGPPREQYF
CDR3 DNA: TGTGCCAGCAGCTTGGCCGAGGGCGGGCCCCCTAGGGAGCAGTACTTC

D gene: NA
J gene: TRBJ2-3
V gene: TRBV10-3
clone size: NA
CDR3 protein: CAISGQGNADTQYF
CDR3 DNA: TGTGCCATCAGTGGGCAGGGGAACGCAGATACGCAGTATTTT